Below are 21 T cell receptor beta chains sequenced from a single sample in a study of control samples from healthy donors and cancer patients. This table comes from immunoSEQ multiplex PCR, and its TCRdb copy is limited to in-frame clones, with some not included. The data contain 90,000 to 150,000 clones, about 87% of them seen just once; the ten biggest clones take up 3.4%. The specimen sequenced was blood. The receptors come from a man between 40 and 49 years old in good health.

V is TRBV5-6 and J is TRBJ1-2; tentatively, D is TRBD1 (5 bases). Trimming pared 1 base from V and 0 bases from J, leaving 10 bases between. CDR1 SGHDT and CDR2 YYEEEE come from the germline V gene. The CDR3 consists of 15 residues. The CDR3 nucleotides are TGTGCCAGCAGCTTGTTCGCAGGGACTAACTATGGCTACACCTTC. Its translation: CASSLFAGTNYGYTF.

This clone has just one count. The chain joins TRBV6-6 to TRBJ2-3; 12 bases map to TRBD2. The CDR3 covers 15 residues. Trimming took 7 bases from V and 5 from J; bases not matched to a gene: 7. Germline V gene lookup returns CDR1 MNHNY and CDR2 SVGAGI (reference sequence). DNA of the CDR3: TGTGCCAGCAAGCTAGCGGGGGGGCCGGGAGATACGCAGTATTTT. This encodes CASKLAGGPGDTQYF.

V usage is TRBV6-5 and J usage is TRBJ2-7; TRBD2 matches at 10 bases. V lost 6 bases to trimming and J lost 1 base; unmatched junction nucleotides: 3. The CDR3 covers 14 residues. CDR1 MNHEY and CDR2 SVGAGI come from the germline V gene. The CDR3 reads CASRDSGGSYEQYF. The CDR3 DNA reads TGTGCCAGCAGAGATAGCGGGGGGTCCTACGAGCAGTACTTC.

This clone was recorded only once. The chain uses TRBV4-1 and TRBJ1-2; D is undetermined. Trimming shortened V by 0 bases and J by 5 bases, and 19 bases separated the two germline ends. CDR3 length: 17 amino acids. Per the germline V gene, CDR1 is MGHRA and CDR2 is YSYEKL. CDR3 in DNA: TGCGCCAGCAGCCAAGATCAAGTCGCGGCTGAACGGTATGGCTACACCTTC. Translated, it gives CASSQDQVAAERYGYTF.

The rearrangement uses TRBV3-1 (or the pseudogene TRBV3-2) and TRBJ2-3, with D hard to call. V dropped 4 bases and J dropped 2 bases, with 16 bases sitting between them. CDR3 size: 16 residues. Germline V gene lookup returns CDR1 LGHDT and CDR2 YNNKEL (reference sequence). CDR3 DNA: TGTGCCAGCAGCCGCCGTGGTAGCTCCCTCACAGATACGCAGTATTTT. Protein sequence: CASSRRGSSLTDTQYF.

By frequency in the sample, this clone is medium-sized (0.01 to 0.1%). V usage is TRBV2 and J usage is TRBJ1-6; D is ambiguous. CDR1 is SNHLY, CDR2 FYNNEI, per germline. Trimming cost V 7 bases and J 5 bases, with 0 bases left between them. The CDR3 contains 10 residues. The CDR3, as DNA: TGTGCCAGCAATAATTCACCCCTCCACTTT. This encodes CASNNSPLHF. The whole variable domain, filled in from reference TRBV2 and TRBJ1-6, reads EPEVTQTPSHQVTQMGQEVILRCVPISNHLYFYWYRQILGQKVEFLVSFYNNEISEKSEIFDDQFSVERPDGSNFTLKIRSTKLEDSAMYFCASNNSPLHFGNGTRLTVT.

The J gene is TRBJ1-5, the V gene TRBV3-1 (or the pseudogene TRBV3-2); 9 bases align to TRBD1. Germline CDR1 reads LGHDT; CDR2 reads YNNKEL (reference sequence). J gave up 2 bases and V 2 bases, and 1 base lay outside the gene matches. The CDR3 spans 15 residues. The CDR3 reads CASSQRDRGNQPQHF. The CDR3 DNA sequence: TGTGCCAGCAGCCAAAGGGACAGGGGCAATCAGCCCCAGCATTTT.

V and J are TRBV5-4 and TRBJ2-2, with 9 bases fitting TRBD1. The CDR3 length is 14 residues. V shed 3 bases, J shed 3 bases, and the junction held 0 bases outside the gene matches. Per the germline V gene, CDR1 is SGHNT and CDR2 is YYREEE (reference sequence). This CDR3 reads CASSWDRDTGELFF. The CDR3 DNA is TGTGCCAGCAGCTGGGACAGGGACACCGGGGAGCTGTTTTTT.

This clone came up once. The CDR3 loop reads CASSLGLAGSTDTQYF. DNA of the CDR3: TGTGCCAGCAGCCTGGGACTAGCGGGGAGCACAGATACGCAGTATTTT. The chain joins TRBV5-8 to TRBJ2-3; the match to TRBD2 covers 13 bases. Germline V gives CDR1 SGHTS, CDR2 YDEGEE. Trimming at V came to 4 bases and at J to 0 bases, leaving 2 bases not matched to a gene. This CDR3 is built from 16 residues.

The CDR3 nucleotides are TGTGCCTGGAGTGTAGGATCCTTCAATCAGCCCCAGCATTTT. Residues: CAWSVGSFNQPQHF. V and J are TRBV30 and TRBJ1-5, with D uncertain. V lost 0 bases to trimming and J lost 3 bases, with 9 bases between them. The CDR3 consists of 14 residues. The V gene's germline CDR1 is GTSNPN and CDR2 SVGIG (reference sequence).

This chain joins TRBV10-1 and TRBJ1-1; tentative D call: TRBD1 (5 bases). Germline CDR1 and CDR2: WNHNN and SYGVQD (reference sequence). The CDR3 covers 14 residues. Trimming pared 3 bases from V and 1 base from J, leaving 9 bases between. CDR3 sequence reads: CASSEGGANTEAFF. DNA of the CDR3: TGCGCCAGCAGTGAAGGCGGGGCGAACACTGAAGCTTTCTTT.

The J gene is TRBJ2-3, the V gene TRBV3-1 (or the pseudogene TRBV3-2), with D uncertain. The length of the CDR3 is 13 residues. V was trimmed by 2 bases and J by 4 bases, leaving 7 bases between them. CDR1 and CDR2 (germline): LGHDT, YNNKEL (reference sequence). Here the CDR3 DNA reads TGTGCCAGCAGCCAATTCCCCGCAGATACGCAGTATTTT. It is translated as CASSQFPADTQYF.

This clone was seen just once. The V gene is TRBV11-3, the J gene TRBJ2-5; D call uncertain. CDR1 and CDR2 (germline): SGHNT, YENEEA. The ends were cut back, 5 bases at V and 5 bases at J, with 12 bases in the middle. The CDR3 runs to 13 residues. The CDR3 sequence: CASSVPFKETQYF. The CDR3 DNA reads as TGTGCCAGCAGCGTACCCTTCAAGGAGACCCAGTACTTC.

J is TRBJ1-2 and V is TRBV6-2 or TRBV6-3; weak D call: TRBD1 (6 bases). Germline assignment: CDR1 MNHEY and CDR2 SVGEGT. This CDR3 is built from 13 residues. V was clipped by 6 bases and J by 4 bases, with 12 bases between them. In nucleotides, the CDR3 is TGTGCCAGCAGCAAAGGACAGCGCTATGGCTACACCTTC. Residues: CASSKGQRYGYTF.

CDR3 protein: CASSLVFPLHF. In DNA form, the CDR3 reads TGTGCCAGTAGTCTTGTATTCCCCCTCCACTTT. The genes are TRBV19 and TRBJ1-6; D unresolved. Per germline, CDR1 LNHDA and CDR2 SQIVND (reference sequence). The CDR3 consists of 11 residues. Trimming cost V 5 bases and J 13 bases, with 9 bases left between them.

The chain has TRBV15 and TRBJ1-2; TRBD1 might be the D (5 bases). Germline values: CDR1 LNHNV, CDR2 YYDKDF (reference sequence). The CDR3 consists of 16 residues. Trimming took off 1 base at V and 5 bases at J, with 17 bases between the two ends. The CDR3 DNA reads TGTGCCACCAGCAGAGTTCGTGGCAGGGAGAGATATGGCTACACCTTC. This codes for CATSRVRGRERYGYTF. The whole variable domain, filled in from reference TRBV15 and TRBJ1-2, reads DAMVIQNPRYQVTQFGKPVTLSCSQTLNHNVMYWYQQKSSQAPKLLFHYYDKDFNNEADTPDNFQSRRPNTSFCFLDIRSPGLGDTAMYLCATSRVRGRERYGYTFGSGTRLTVV.

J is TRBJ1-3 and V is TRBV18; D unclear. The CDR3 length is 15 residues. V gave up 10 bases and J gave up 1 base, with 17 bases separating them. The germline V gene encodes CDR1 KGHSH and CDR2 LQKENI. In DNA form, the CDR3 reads TGTGCCACCACCGCGGGGTCAAGTTCTGGAAACACCATATATTTT. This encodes CATTAGSSSGNTIYF.

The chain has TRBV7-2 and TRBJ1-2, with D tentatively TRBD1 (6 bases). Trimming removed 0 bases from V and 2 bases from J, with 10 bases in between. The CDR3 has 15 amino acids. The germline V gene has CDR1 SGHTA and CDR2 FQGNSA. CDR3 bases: TGTGCCAGCAGCTTAGCGGGGGGCCCCAACTATGGCTACACCTTC. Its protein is CASSLAGGPNYGYTF. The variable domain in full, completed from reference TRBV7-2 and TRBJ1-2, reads GAGVSQSPSNKVTEKGKDVELRCDPISGHTALYWYRQSLGQGLEFLIYFQGNSAPDKSGLPSDRFSAERTGGSVSTLTIQRTQQEDSAVYLCASSLAGGPNYGYTFGSGTRLTVV.

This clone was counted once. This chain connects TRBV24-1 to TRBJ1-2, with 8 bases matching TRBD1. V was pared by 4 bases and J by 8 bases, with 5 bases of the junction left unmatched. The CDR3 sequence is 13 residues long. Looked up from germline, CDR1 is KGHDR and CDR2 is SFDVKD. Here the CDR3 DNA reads TGTGCCACCAGTGAACAAGGACAGGGCGGCTACACCTTC. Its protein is CATSEQGQGGYTF.

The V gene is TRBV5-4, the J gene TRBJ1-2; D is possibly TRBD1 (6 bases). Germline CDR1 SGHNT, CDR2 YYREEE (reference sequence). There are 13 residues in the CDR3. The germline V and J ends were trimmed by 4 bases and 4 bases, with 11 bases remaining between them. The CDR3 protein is CASSNDRTYGYTF. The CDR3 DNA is TGTGCCAGCAGCAACGACAGGACCTATGGCTACACCTTC.

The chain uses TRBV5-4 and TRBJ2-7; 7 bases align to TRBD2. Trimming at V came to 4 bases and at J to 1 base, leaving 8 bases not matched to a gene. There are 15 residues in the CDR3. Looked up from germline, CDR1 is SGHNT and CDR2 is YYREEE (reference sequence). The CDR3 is CASSLKAGESYEQYF. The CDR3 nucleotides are TGTGCCAGCAGCCTTAAGGCGGGGGAATCCTACGAGCAGTACTTC.